The 13 T cell receptor beta chains given below trace back to one sample, sequenced in a study of blood T cell repertoires in COVID-19. The repertoire was sequenced with immunoSEQ multiplex PCR; TCRdb's copy has only in-frame clones and lacks some. The sample contains roughly 220,000 clones, more than 75% of which appear only once. The sequencing input was peripheral blood. The receptors were gathered from a man aged 55 to 70 with acute or convalescent COVID-19.

The chain couples TRBV9 to TRBJ2-4; D possibly corresponds to TRBD2 (6 bases). Trimming pared 0 bases from V and 6 bases from J, leaving 13 bases between. This CDR3 has 15 amino acids. Germline V gene lookup returns CDR1 SGDLS and CDR2 YYNGEE. The CDR3 protein is CASSVDPGAPNIQYF. The CDR3 nucleotides read TGTGCCAGCAGCGTAGACCCGGGAGCCCCAAACATTCAGTACTTC.

The V and J genes are TRBV21-1 and TRBJ1-2; the table gives TRBD1 as D, unverified against the DNA. TRBV21-1 is a documented pseudogene. This CDR3 has 12 amino acids. CDR3 loop: CASSNPVFSYTF. For the CDR3, the DNA is TGTGCCAGCAGCAATCCAGTGTTCAGCTACACCTTC.

CDR3 in DNA: TGTGCCAGCAGCTTGGGTCAGACGACGGGCACCGGGGAGCTGTTTTTT. It translates to CASSLGQTTGTGELFF. The rearrangement uses TRBV7-2 and TRBJ2-2; no clear D. V was pared by 3 bases and J by 4 bases, with 15 bases between. Germline CDR1 SGHTA, CDR2 FQGNSA. The CDR3 runs 16 residues.

The chain recombines TRBV6-5 with TRBJ1-1; no reliable D call. The V end lost 2 bases, the J end lost 11 bases, and 12 bases lay between the germline ends. CDR1 is MNHEY, CDR2 SVGAGI, per germline. The CDR3 has 12 residues. The CDR3: CASSYPQEAAFF. DNA of the CDR3: TGTGCCAGCAGTTACCCGCAAGAGGCGGCTTTCTTT.

This chain connects TRBV7-9 to TRBJ2-2; D is ambiguous. Germline V CDR1 and CDR2: SEHNR, FQNEAQ (reference sequence). The CDR3 is 16 residues long. V lost 4 bases to trimming and J lost 5 bases, with 17 bases between them. In DNA, the CDR3 is TGTGCCAGCAGCTCCGGGTCCCCTATTATGACCGGGGAGCTGTTTTTT. It is translated as CASSSGSPIMTGELFF.

V usage is TRBV18 and J usage is TRBJ2-7; D is unresolved. Germline V gene sequence: CDR1 KGHSH, CDR2 LQKENI. The CDR3 runs to 14 residues. The ends were cut back, 3 bases at V and 0 bases at J, with 9 bases in the middle. This CDR3 is CASSPDTGSYEQYF. The CDR3 DNA sequence: TGTGCCAGCTCACCCGATACGGGCTCCTACGAGCAGTACTTC. Filled out from reference TRBV18 and TRBJ2-7, the complete variable domain reads NAGVMQNPRHLVRRRGQEARLRCSPMKGHSHVYWYRQLPEEGLKFMVYLQKENIIDESGMPKERFSAEFPKEGPSILRIQQVVRGDSAAYFCASSPDTGSYEQYFGPGTRLTVT.

The V call is TRBV4-3, the J call TRBJ2-2; the D gene is possibly TRBD2 (7 bases). Germline V gives CDR1 LGHNA, CDR2 YSLEER. The CDR3 spans 16 residues. Trimming cost V 1 base and J 6 bases, with 15 bases left between them. The CDR3 region is CASSQGGGAGAGELFF. Here the CDR3 DNA reads TGCGCCAGCAGCCAAGGAGGGGGGGCCGGGGCCGGGGAGCTGTTTTTT.

The rearrangement joins TRBV4-3 to TRBJ1-4; a weak D match, TRBD1 (6 bases). The CDR3 spans 17 residues. The germline V and J ends were trimmed by 0 bases and 8 bases, with 19 bases remaining between them. Germline-derived CDR1 and CDR2 are LGHNA and YSLEER. The CDR3 DNA follows: TGCGCCAGCAGCCAAGATCTTCCGGGCAGGGGAGAAGAAAAACTGTTTTTT. Translated, it gives CASSQDLPGRGEEKLFF.

This clone was seen a single time. The chain uses TRBV9 and TRBJ2-1; TRBD1 matches 10 bases. From germline, CDR1 is SGDLS and CDR2 YYNGEE. This CDR3 contains 16 residues. Germline trimming cut 1 base from V and 2 bases from J; bases unmatched to any gene: 3. DNA of the CDR3: TGTGCCAGCAGCGTACCGGGACAGGGGACCTACAATGAGCAGTTCTTC. The encoded protein is CASSVPGQGTYNEQFF.

V is TRBV27 and J is TRBJ1-6; TRBD1 matches at 8 bases. With 5 bases clipped from V and 9 bases from J, the junction kept 6 bases outside the gene matches. The CDR3 covers 14 residues. Germline V gives CDR1 MNHEY, CDR2 SMNVEV (reference sequence). CDR3 amino acids: CASSAQGAGSPLHF. As DNA, the CDR3 is TGTGCCAGCAGTGCTCAGGGGGCTGGTTCACCCCTCCACTTT.

The V gene is TRBV6-1, the J gene TRBJ1-2; a weak D match, TRBD1 (6 bases). Trimming stripped 4 bases from V and 0 bases from J, with 18 bases between. The germline V gene encodes CDR1 MNHNS and CDR2 SASEGT. There are 17 residues in the CDR3. The DNA of the CDR3 is TGTGCCAGCAGTGTTCAGGGCAGGGGACGGGCTAACTATGGCTACACCTTC. Translated, it gives CASSVQGRGRANYGYTF.

The genes are TRBV30 and TRBJ1-2; a possible D gene is TRBD1 (6 bases). The CDR3 extends over 13 amino acids. The germline V gene encodes CDR1 GTSNPN and CDR2 SVGIG (reference sequence). Trimming stripped 0 bases from V and 9 bases from J, with 14 bases between. CDR3 loop: CAWSVRQRDSYTF. CDR3 sequence (DNA): TGTGCCTGGAGTGTCCGACAGCGGGACAGCTACACCTTC.

The chain links TRBV7-8 to TRBJ1-6, with TRBD1 as a possible D gene (5 bases). The CDR3 is 18 amino acids. Germline V CDR1 and CDR2: SGHVS, FQNEAQ. The germline V and J ends were trimmed by 5 bases and 0 bases, with 17 bases remaining between them. The CDR3: CASSLNRTPSSYNSPLHF. CDR3 bases: TGTGCCAGCAGCCTCAACAGGACACCTAGCTCCTATAATTCACCCCTCCACTTT.